This T cell receptor (beta chain) was obtained from a study of blood T cell repertoires in COVID-19. The method was immunoSEQ multiplex PCR; TCRdb's version includes in-frame clones alone and lacks a portion of them. The profile shows around 130,000 clones, over 75% of them singletons. V lost 4 bases, J lost 6 bases, and 15 bases lay in between. CDR3 length equals 15 residues. CDR1 and CDR2 from the germline V gene are LNHDA and SQIVND (reference sequence). The sequence derives from a man aged 35 to 55 with active or convalescent COVID-19. The chain carries TRBV19 and TRBJ1-4; D is perhaps TRBD1 (6 bases). Specimen: peripheral blood. Written as DNA, the CDR3 is TGTGCCAGTAGTAATTTGGGGGCTAAGGATGAAAAACTGTTTTTT. Translating it yields CASSNLGAKDEKLFF.